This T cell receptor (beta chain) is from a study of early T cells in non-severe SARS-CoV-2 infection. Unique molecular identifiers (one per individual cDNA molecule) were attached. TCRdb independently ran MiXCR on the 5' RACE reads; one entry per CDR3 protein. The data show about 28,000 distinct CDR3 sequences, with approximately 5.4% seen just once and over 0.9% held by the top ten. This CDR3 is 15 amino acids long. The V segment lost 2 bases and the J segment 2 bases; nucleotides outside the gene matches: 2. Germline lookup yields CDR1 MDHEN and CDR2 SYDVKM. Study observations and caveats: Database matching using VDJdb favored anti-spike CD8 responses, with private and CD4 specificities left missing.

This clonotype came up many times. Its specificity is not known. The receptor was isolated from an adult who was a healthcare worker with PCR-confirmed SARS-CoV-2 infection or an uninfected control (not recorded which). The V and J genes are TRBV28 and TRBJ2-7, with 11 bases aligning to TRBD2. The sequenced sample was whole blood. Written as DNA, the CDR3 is TGTGCCAGCAGTTTACTAGCGGGGGGAGCCTACGAGCAGTACTTC. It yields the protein CASSLLAGGAYEQYF. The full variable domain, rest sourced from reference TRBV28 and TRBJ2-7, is DVKVTQSSRYLVKRTGEKVFLECVQDMDHENMFWYRQDPGLGLRLIYFSYDVKMKEKGDIPEGYSVSREKKERFSLILESASTNQTSMYLCASSLLAGGAYEQYFGPGTRLTVT.